The 25 T cell receptor beta chains reported below all come from one sample, sequenced in a study of monozygotic twins with inflammatory bowel disease. TCRdb re-analyzed the 5' RACE reads; it lists each CDR3 protein once, without DNA. The listing contains roughly 330,000 distinct CDR3 sequences. What was sequenced was blood. The receptor set was obtained from a human donor with ulcerative colitis or Crohn's disease, or a healthy co-twin of an affected twin (not recorded which).

The CDR3 region is CSARDWHGQYF. The V and J genes are TRBV20-1 and TRBJ2-7. CDR3 length equals 11 residues. CDR1 is DFQATT, CDR2 SNEGSKA, per germline (reference sequence).

The CDR3 region is CSARGGDEQYF. J is TRBJ2-7 and V is TRBV20-1; TCRdb reports TRBD1, a call that lacks DNA to check it against. Germline CDR1 and CDR2: DFQATT and SNEGSKA (reference sequence). This CDR3 has 11 amino acids.

The chain carries TRBV2 and TRBJ1-1; no DNA is available, so the TRBD1 call from TCRdb remains unchecked. CDR1 is SNHLY, CDR2 FYNNEI, per germline. The CDR3 contains 14 residues. The CDR3 here is CASSQDRGNTEAFF.

V is TRBV5-1 and J is TRBJ2-1. The CDR3 contains 14 residues. Germline V gene data show CDR1 as SGHRS and CDR2 as YFSETQ. CDR3: CASSFESSYNEQFF.

The chain combines TRBV29-1 with TRBJ1-2. The CDR3 covers 12 residues. Germline V gene lookup returns CDR1 SQVTM and CDR2 ANQGSEA. CDR3 region: CSASTTNYGYTF.

The V and J genes are TRBV6-1 and TRBJ2-2; TCRdb's D call of TRBD1 is untestable without DNA. The germline V gene has CDR1 MNHNS and CDR2 SASEGT. This CDR3 has 16 residues. The CDR3 sequence: CASAIPGGLNTGELFF.

The CDR3 reads CASSSPLRQGADHNEQFF. This chain connects TRBV27 to TRBJ2-1; the D call of TRBD1 rests on TCRdb alone, since no DNA is present to check it. Per germline, CDR1 MNHEY and CDR2 SMNVEV (reference sequence). CDR3 length: 18 amino acids.

This chain's CDR3 is CASSFLGTGVVETQYF. This sequence joins TRBV7-9 and TRBJ2-5; there is no DNA to check the TCRdb D call of TRBD1. Germline V gene data show CDR1 as SEHNR and CDR2 as FQNEAQ (reference sequence). The CDR3 totals 16 residues.

The V gene is TRBV19, the J gene TRBJ1-5; there is no DNA to check the TCRdb D call of TRBD1. This CDR3 has 15 residues. Germline V gene data show CDR1 as LNHDA and CDR2 as SQIVND (reference sequence). This chain's CDR3 is CASTRRSGDYQPQHF.

The rearrangement uses TRBV5-1 and TRBJ2-5; TCRdb designates TRBD2, a call that cannot be tested without DNA. Germline V CDR1 and CDR2: SGHRS, YFSETQ. This CDR3 has 18 residues. This CDR3 reads CASSALPKSSGDGETRYF.

The rearrangement joins TRBV7-2 to TRBJ1-5. The CDR3 runs 12 residues. From germline, CDR1 is SGHTA and CDR2 FQGNSA. The CDR3 loop reads CASSFWGQPQHF. The full variable domain, rest sourced from reference TRBV7-2 and TRBJ1-5, is GAGVSQSPSNKVTEKGKDVELRCDPISGHTALYWYRQSLGQGLEFLIYFQGNSAPDKSGLPSDRFSAERTGGSVSTLTIQRTQQEDSAVYLCASSFWGQPQHFGDGTRLSIL.

The CDR3 reads CAIRGPVTGELFF. The chain recombines TRBV10-3 with TRBJ2-2. This CDR3 spans 13 amino acids. Germline lookup yields CDR1 ENHRY and CDR2 SYGVKD.

J is TRBJ2-3 and V is TRBV20-1. The length of the CDR3 is 15 residues. Germline CDR1 reads DFQATT; CDR2 reads SNEGSKA (reference sequence). CDR3 sequence reads: CSARDLGFGTDTQYF.

The chain couples TRBV5-6 to TRBJ2-2. CDR1 is SGHDT, CDR2 YYEEEE, per germline. The CDR3 has 17 residues. CDR3 loop: CASSSDREIKYTGELFF.

The CDR3 region is CASSVGPSTIHNEQFF. The V and J genes are TRBV9 and TRBJ2-1; TCRdb reports TRBD2, a call that lacks DNA to check it against. Looked up from germline, CDR1 is SGDLS and CDR2 is YYNGEE. The CDR3 sequence is 16 residues long.

V gene TRBV20-1 combines with J gene TRBJ2-3; the TRBD2 assignment by TCRdb is unverifiable without DNA. CDR3 length equals 16 residues. Germline assignment: CDR1 DFQATT and CDR2 SNEGSKA (reference sequence). Here the CDR3 reads CSAQGGSGSYTDTQYF.

This sequence joins TRBV5-1 and TRBJ2-3; TCRdb proposes TRBD1, but this gene call is untestable without DNA. Germline CDR1 SGHRS, CDR2 YFSETQ. The CDR3 sequence is 15 residues long. The CDR3 sequence: CASSYSGGHTDTQYF.

This sequence joins TRBV7-8 and TRBJ2-7. The CDR3 consists of 16 residues. CDR1 SGHVS and CDR2 FQNEAQ come from the germline V gene. CDR3 in amino acids: CASSLMSKRGTYEQYF.

The chain recombines TRBV12-3 or TRBV12-4 with TRBJ1-5. The CDR3 runs 12 residues. The CDR3 region is CASSLGHQPQHF.

The V and J genes are TRBV4-1 and TRBJ2-6. The CDR3 is 16 residues long. Germline V gene sequence: CDR1 MGHRA, CDR2 YSYEKL. This chain's CDR3 is CASSPRTDSGANVLTF.

The rearrangement uses TRBV5-1 and TRBJ2-1; TCRdb designates TRBD1, a call that cannot be tested without DNA. Germline V gene sequence: CDR1 SGHRS, CDR2 YFSETQ. The CDR3 runs to 15 residues. This CDR3 is CASSRDSGEHSEQFF.

The genes are TRBV29-1 and TRBJ2-1; the D call from TCRdb, TRBD2, cannot be confirmed without DNA. Looked up from germline, CDR1 is SQVTM and CDR2 is ANQGSEA. The CDR3 has 15 amino acids. CDR3 residues: CSVGGAGGLYNEQFF.

V is TRBV10-3 and J is TRBJ1-1; TCRdb's D gene call, TRBD1, goes unchecked for lack of DNA. The CDR3 has 13 amino acids. Looked up from germline, CDR1 is ENHRY and CDR2 is SYGVKD. CDR3 sequence: CAISDPRGERAFF.

The chain recombines TRBV5-1 with TRBJ2-5; TCRdb's D call, TRBD1, is unchecked because there is no DNA. The CDR3 has 14 amino acids. CDR1 is SGHRS and CDR2 is YFSETQ in the germline V gene. The CDR3 region is CASSFGTGEETQYF.

V usage is TRBV21-1 and J usage is TRBJ2-4; TCRdb gives TRBD1 as the D gene, but with no DNA this cannot be confirmed. TRBV21-1 is given as a pseudogene. The CDR3 runs to 13 residues. CDR3: CASSDGTENIQYF.